This T cell receptor (beta chain) is drawn from a study of T cell changes during pregnancy in multiple sclerosis. CDR1 is MNHNS, CDR2 SASEGT, per germline. V lost 3 bases and J 5 bases, leaving 4 bases between the germline ends. The CDR3 contains 11 residues. Profiling relied on immunoSEQ multiplex PCR, and the TCRdb table lists in-frame clones only, not all of them. The sample includes around 70,000 clones, approximately 92% of them seen just once. This clone was observed a single time. The V and J genes are TRBV6-1 and TRBJ1-2; D unresolved. This specimen was peripheral blood, taken before pregnancy. This TCR was recovered from a female donor with multiple sclerosis, enrolled in a pregnancy study. This CDR3 is CASSELYGYTF. The CDR3, as DNA: TGTGCCAGCAGTGAGTTATATGGCTACACCTTC.